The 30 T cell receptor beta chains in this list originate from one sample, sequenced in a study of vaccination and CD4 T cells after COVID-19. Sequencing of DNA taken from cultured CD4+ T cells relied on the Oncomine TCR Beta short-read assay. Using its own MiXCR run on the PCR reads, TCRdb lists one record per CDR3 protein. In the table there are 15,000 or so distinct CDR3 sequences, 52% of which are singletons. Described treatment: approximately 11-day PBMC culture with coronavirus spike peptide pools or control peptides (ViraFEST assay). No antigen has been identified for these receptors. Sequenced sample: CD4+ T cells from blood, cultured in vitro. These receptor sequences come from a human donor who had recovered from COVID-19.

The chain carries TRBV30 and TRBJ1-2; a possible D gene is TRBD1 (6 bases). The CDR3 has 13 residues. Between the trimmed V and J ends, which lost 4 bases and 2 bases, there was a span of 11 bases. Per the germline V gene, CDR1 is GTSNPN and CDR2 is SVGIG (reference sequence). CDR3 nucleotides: TGTGCCTGGAACGCTCAGGGGAACTATGGCTACACCTTC. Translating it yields CAWNAQGNYGYTF.

CDR3 nucleotides: TGTGCCAGCAGTGACTACGGGACACCCGTCACAGATACGCAGTATTTT. Translated: CASSDYGTPVTDTQYF. This chain joins TRBV6-4 and TRBJ2-3; D is perhaps TRBD1 (6 bases). The CDR3 is 16 residues long. Per the germline V gene, CDR1 is MRHNA and CDR2 is SNTAGT. V lost 1 base and J lost 2, with 13 bases in between.

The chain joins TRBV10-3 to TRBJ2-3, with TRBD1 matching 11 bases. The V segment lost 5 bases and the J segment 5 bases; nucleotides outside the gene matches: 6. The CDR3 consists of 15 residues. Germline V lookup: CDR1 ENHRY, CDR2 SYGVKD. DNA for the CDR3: TGTGCCATCAGTAAAACCGGGACAGGGGGAGATACGCAGTATTTT. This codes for CAISKTGTGGDTQYF.

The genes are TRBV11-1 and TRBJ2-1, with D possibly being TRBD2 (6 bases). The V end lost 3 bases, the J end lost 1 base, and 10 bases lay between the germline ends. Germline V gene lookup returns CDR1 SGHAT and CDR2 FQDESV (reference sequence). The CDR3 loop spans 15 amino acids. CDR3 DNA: TGTGCCAGCAGCTTGAGTAGCGGTTCCTACAATGAGCAGTTCTTC. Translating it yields CASSLSSGSYNEQFF.

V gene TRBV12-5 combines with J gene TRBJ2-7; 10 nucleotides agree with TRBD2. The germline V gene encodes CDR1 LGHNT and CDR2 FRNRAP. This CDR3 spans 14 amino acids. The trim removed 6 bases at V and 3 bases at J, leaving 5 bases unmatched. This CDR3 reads CASGRTSGYYEQYF. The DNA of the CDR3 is TGTGCTAGTGGAAGGACTAGCGGCTACTACGAGCAGTACTTC.

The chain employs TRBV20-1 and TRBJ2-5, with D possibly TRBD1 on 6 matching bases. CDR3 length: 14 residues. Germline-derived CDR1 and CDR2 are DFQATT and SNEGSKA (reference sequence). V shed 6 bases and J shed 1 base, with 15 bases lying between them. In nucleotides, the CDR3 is TGCAGTGCCCACTACGGCAGGGGCCAAGAGACCCAGTACTTC. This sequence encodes CSAHYGRGQETQYF.

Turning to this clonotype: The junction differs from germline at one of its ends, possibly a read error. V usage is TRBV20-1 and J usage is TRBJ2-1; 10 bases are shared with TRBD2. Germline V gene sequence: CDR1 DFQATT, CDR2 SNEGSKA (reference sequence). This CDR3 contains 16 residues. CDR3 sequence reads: CSASGSSGSSDNEQFF. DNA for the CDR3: TGCAGTGCTAGTGGCTCTAGCGGGAGCTCCGACAATGAGCAGTTCTTC.

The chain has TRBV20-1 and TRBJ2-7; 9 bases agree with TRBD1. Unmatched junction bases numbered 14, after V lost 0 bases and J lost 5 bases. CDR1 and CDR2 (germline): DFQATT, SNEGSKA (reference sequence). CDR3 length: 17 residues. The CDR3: CSARDRGATGGYHEQYF. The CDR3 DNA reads TGCAGTGCTAGAGATCGAGGGGCAACAGGGGGCTACCACGAGCAGTACTTC.

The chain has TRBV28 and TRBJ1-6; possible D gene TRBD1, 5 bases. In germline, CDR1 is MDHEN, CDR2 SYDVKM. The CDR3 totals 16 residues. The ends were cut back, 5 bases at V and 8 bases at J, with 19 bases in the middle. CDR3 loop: CASSRGFAIRDSPLHF. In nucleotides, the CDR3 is TGTGCCAGCAGTCGGGGGTTCGCAATACGTGATTCACCCCTCCACTTT.

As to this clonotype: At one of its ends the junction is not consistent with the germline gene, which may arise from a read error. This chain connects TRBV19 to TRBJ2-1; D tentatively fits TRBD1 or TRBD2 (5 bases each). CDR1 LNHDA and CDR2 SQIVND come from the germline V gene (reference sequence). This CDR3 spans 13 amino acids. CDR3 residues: CAGSIDQGAEQFF. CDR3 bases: TGTGCCGGTAGTATAGATCAGGGAGCTGAGCAGTTCTTC.

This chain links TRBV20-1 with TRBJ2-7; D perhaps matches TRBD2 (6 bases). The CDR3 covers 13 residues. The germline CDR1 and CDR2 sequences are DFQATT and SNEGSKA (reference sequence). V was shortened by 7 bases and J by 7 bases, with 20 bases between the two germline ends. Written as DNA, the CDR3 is TGCAGTGTCAGCGGGCAGGGCACGGGGGAGCAGTACTTC. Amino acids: CSVSGQGTGEQYF.

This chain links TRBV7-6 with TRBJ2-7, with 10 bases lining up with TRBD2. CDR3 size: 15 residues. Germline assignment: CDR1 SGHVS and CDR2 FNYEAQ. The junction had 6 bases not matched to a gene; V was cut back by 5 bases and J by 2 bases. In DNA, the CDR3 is TGTGCCAGCAGCCCCCGGACTAGCGGCCCCTACGAGCAGTACTTC. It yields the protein CASSPRTSGPYEQYF. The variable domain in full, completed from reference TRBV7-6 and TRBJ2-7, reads GAGVSQSPRYKVTKRGQDVALRCDPISGHVSLYWYRQALGQGPEFLTYFNYEAQQDKSGLPNDRFSAERPEGSISTLTIQRTEQRDSAMYRCASSPRTSGPYEQYFGPGTRLTVT.

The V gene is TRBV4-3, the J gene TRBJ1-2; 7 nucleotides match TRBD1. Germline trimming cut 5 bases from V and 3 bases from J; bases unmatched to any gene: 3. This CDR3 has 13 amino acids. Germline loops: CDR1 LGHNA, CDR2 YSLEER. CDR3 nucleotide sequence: TGCGCCAGCAGCGAGGGGGCGGACTATGGCTACACCTTC. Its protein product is CASSEGADYGYTF.

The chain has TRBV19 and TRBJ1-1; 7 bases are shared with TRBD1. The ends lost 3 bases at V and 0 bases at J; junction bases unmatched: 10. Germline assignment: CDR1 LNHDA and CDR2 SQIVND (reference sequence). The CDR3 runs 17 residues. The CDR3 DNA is TGTGCCAGTAGTATCCGATATCCGGGACAGATGAACACTGAAGCTTTCTTT. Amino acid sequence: CASSIRYPGQMNTEAFF.

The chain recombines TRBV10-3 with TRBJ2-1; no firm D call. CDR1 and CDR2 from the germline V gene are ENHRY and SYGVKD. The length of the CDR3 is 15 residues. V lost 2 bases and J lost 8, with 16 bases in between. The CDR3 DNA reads TGTGCCATCAGTGAGAGGGCACCCGGGCGCGATGAGCAGTTCTTC. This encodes CAISERAPGRDEQFF.

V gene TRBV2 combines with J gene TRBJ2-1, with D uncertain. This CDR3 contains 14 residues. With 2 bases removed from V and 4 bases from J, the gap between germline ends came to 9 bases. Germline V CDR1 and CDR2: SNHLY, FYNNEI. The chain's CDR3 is CASSEIASYNEQFF. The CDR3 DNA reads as TGTGCCAGCAGTGAAATAGCTTCGTACAATGAGCAGTTCTTC.

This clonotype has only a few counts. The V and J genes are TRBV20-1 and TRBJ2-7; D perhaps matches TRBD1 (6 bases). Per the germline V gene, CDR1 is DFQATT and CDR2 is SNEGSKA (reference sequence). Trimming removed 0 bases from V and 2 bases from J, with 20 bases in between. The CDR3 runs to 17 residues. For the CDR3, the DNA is TGCAGTGCTAGAGAAAAGGAGTCTTGGGACACTCCCTACGAGCAGTACTTC. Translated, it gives CSAREKESWDTPYEQYF.

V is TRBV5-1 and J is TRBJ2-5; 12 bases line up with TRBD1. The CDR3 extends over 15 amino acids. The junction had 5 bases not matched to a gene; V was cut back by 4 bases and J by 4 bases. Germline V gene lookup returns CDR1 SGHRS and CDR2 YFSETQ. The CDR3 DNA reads TGCGCCAGCAGCCCGGGACAGGGGGCCGGAGAGACCCAGTACTTC. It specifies CASSPGQGAGETQYF.

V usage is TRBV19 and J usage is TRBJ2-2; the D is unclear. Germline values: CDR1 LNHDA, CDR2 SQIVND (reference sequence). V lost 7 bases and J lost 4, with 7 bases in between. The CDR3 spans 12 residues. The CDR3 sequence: CASTSFTGELFF. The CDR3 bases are TGTGCCAGTACCTCATTCACCGGGGAGCTGTTTTTT.

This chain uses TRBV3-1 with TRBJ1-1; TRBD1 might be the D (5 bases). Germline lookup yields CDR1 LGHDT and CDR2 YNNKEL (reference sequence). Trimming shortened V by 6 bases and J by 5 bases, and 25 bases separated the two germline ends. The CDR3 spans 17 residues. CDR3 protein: CASSHTRTRRVLTEAFF. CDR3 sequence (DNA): TGTGCCAGCAGTCACACTAGGACACGCCGTGTTTTAACTGAAGCTTTCTTT.

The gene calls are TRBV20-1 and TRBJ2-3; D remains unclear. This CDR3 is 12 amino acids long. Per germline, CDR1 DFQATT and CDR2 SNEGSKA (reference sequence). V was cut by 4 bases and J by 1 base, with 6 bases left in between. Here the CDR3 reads CSATLGTDTQYF. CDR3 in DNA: TGCAGTGCTACGTTAGGCACAGATACGCAGTATTTT.

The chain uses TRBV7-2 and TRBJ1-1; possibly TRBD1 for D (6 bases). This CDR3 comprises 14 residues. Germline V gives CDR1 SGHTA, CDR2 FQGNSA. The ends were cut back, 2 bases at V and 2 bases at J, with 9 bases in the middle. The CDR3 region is CASSLPGDNTEAFF. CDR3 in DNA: TGTGCCAGCAGCTTACCAGGGGATAACACTGAAGCTTTCTTT.

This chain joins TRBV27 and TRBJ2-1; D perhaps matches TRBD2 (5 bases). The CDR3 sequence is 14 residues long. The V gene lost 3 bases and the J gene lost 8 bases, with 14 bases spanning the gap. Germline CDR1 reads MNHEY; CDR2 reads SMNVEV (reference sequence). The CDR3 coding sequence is TGTGCCAGCAGTTTCCGACTCGGGAAGGATGAGCAGTTCTTC. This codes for CASSFRLGKDEQFF.

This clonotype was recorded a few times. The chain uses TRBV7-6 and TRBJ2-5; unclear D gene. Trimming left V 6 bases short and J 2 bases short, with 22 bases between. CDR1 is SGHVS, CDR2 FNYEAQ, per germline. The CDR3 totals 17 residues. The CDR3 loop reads CASSLMLQRTAQETQYF. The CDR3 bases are TGTGCCAGCAGTTTAATGCTCCAGAGAACAGCTCAAGAGACCCAGTACTTC.

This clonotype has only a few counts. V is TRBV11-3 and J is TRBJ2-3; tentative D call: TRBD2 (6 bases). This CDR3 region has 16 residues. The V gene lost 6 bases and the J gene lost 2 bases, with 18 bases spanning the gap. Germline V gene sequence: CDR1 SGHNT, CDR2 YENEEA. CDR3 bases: TGTGCCAGCAGTCAGAACCGGGACTGGCACACAGATACGCAGTATTTT. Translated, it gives CASSQNRDWHTDTQYF.

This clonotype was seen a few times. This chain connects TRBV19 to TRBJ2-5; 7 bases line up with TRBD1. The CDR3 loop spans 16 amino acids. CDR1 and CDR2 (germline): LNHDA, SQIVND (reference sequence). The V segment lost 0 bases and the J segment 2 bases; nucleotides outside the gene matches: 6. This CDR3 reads CASSIDGETGQETQYF. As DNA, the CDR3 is TGTGCCAGTAGTATAGATGGAGAGACAGGGCAAGAGACCCAGTACTTC.

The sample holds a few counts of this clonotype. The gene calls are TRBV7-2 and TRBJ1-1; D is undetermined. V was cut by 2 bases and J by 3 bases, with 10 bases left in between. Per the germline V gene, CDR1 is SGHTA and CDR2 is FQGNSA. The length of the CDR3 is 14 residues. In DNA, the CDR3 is TGTGCCAGCAGCTTAACCGACGGGGACACTGAAGCTTTCTTT. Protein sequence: CASSLTDGDTEAFF.

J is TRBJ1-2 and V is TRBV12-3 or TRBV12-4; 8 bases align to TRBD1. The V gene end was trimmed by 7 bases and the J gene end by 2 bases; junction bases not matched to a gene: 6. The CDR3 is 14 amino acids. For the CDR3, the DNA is TGTGCCAGCACCGGGACAGGTGCGAACTATGGCTACACCTTC. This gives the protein CASTGTGANYGYTF.

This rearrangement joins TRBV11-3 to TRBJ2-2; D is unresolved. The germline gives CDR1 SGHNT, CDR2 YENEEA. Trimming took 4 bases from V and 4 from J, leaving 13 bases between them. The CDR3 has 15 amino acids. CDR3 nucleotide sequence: TGTGCCAGCAGCTCCGGACCTAGGCGCACCGGGGAGCTGTTTTTT. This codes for CASSSGPRRTGELFF.

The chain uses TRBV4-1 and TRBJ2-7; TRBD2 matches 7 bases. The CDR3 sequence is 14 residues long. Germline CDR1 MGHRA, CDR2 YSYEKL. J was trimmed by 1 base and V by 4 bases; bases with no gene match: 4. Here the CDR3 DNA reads TGCGCCAGCAGCCTATCTAGCGGATCCTACGAGCAGTACTTC. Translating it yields CASSLSSGSYEQYF.